This T cell receptor beta chain was documented in a study of OX40 agonist ivuxolimab in advanced cancers. Looking at the study overall: Each dose-escalation patient presented with hepatocellular carcinoma, melanoma, renal cell or head and neck cancer.

Study results and caveats: Normalized T-cell clonal expansion was also low in a subset of nonresponders. Expanded clones belonging to CD8+ T cells outnumbered, on average, those of CD4+.

The length of the CDR3 is 13 residues. V lost 10 bases to trimming and J lost 1 base, with 14 bases between them. Germline values: CDR1 LNHDA, CDR2 SQIVND (reference sequence). Turning to this clone: Antigen specificity is unknown.

Here immunoSEQ multiplex PCR was the method, and the copy in TCRdb shows in-frame clones only, minus some. The table records 28,000 or so clones, roughly 85% of them present only once. This material consisted of CD4+ or CD8+ T cells sorted from blood, taken in a trial of the OX40 agonist ivuxolimab. This chain connects TRBV19 to TRBJ2-7, with TRBD1 as a possible D gene (6 bases). The TCR sequence derives from an adult with an advanced solid tumor such as melanoma, head and neck, liver or kidney cancer. The CDR3 protein is CATNSGQSYEQYF. In nucleotides, the CDR3 is TGTGCCACCAACTCCGGACAGTCCTACGAGCAGTACTTC.